This T cell receptor beta chain was identified in a study of shared clonotypes between healthy human individuals (dated by TCRdb to the early 2020s). Notes on the research overall: The cohort comprised a couple of women and three men aged 18 to 49 years. For each donor, CD4 naive and CD4 memory were each given three plates, CD8 naive was given two plates, and CD8 memory was given one plate. To estimate repertoire size and how much clonotype sharing occurs between individuals, the study deeply sequenced the blood TCR repertoires of five healthy adults. To increase sequencing depth and limit assay-specific biases, different laboratories used diverse techniques to prepare libraries and sequence TCR repertoires. Each donor's leukapheresis produced roughly between roughly 0.85 and 9.5 billion PBMCs. General conclusions and limits of the study: Higher generation probabilities were observed for clonotypes shared by all four sorted-subset donors than for non-shared clonotypes. Approximately 5% of naive CD4, 3.5% of naive CD8, approximately 2.2% of memory CD4, and 0.35% to 0.5% of memory CD8 clonotypes were shared across several donors. Only blood was sampled, and tissue TCR repertoires likely differ from those in blood. Naive subsets generally had larger estimated clonotype richness than memory subsets did. Pairwise subsampling indicated that sequencing depth was expected to affect the degree of clonotype sharing among donors. The small number of donors limited the genetic and exposure-history diversity represented. Incomplete sequencing was indicated by rarefaction of sorted-subset datasets, despite the large sequencing depth.

This clone was seen only once. The antigen it binds to is not known. Per-base quality was not reported, and no clone a single base away is much larger than it. Using the deep immunoSEQ assay, multiplex PCR amplified TCR CDR3 regions from genomic DNA. Extracted genomic DNA from each cell subset was distributed evenly across all wells of several immunoSEQ 96-well plates, and each plate was treated as a replicate. For sorted subsets, roughly 200 ng of genomic DNA, equivalent to 25,000 to 35,000 T cell genomes, went into each replicate PCR. The purified libraries were quantified using a Qubit 3.0 fluorometer, sized with a Bioanalyzer 2100, and then quantified again using the KAPA Library Quantification kit. Every immunoSEQ 96-well plate was sequenced on a dedicated single-read 150-cycle Illumina NextSeq 550 flow cell. The paper's data handling went like this. Because the immunoSEQ output held only junctional sequences and lacked quality scores, the filtering could not match the filtering applied to full-length reads. To assign V/J genes and CDR3, sequences were annotated against IMGT germline references using PyIR, a Python wrapper for IgBLAST v1.9. Any read was removed if the V/J assignment was weak (E-value above 1e-6), the CDR3 was missing, or the read contained stop codons, out-of-frame junctions, or ambiguous translated residues. V3J clonotypes were defined as sequences sharing the same inferred V gene, J gene, and CDR3 amino acid sequence. To compute the percentage overlap between repertoires, the number of shared unique clonotypes was divided by the size of the smaller repertoire. Richness of each repertoire was evaluated using RTK rarefaction, the Chao1 estimator, and Recon v2.1 estimates of unobserved clonotypes. Generation probabilities for all TCRbeta clonotypes obtained by the gDNA method from a handful of donors were computed using OLGA. Imported from immuneACCESS, the table was reduced by TCRdb to in-frame sequences with V and J called. These copies leave out some clones; in studies compared against another copy, an unresolved V gene accounts for under half, and the cause of the remainder is not known. V, J and clone size were drawn from that table, and D and trimming were deduced from the DNA. The sample contains more than 2 million clones, roughly 95% of them found a single time. The biggest ten clones account for 0.9% to 1.3% of the sample.

For the CD8 naive samples, CD45RO-negative cells were positively selected for CCR7, yielding a CD45RA+CCR7+ population from which TemRA cells were excluded. Donors were healthy HIV-negative adults with no recently reported acute infections or vaccinations. All donors were Caucasian adults living in Nashville, Tennessee, USA. Blood was obtained by leukapheresis, after which PBMCs were separated by Ficoll-Histopaque density gradient centrifugation and cryopreserved in liquid nitrogen vapor phase. Analytical flow cytometry was used to check the purity and quantity of each magnetically sorted T cell population. Genomic DNA was isolated from every sorted fraction and measured by UV absorbance on a Nanodrop 2000c. This TCR was recovered from a man aged 18-30 years in good health. Source material: naive CD8+ T cells sorted from blood. The cell subset or site label for this specimen denotes: CD45RA+CCR7+.

The CDR3 in this case is CASSYVETTDTQYF. The DNA sequence reads TGTGCCAGCAGTTACGTAGAGACCACAGATACGCAGTATTTT. In this chain, TRBV6-6 is recombined with TRBJ2-3; the D gene is not confidently resolved. Trimming takes 2 bases from V and 2 bases from J, and the germline ends sit 8 bases apart. The CDR3, from cysteine to phenylalanine, totals 14 residues. The only DNA kept is the CDR3, 42 bases in frame from the first base. The germline V gene encodes CDR1 MNHNY and CDR2 SVGAGI (reference sequence).